Below, one T cell receptor (beta chain) is given with its context. Assay: immunoSEQ multiplex PCR; the TCRdb copy retains only in-frame clones and omits some. The repertoire holds fewer than 110,000 clones, with around nine tenths as singletons. This specimen comes from a study of T cell changes during pregnancy in multiple sclerosis. There are 15 residues in the CDR3. Trimming at V came to 8 bases and at J to 2 bases, leaving 8 bases not matched to a gene. CDR1 MDHEN and CDR2 SYDVKM come from the germline V gene. This sample comprised peripheral blood, obtained after pregnancy. This chain joins TRBV28 and TRBJ2-5; 10 bases agree with TRBD2. The receptor's source is a female donor with multiple sclerosis, enrolled in a pregnancy study. CDR3 protein: CASLGAGGGQETQYF. CDR3 coding DNA: TGTGCCAGCCTTGGAGCGGGAGGGGGGCAAGAGACCCAGTACTTC.